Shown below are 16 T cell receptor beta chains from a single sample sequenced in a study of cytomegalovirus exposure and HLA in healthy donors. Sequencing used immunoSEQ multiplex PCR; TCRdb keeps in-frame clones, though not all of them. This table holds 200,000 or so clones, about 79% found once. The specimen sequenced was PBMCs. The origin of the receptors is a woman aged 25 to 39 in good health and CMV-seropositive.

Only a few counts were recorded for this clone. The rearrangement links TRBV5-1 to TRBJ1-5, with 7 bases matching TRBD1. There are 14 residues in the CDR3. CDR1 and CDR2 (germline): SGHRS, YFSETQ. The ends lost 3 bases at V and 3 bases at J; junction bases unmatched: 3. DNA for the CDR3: TGCGCCAGCAGCTCGGGACAGCTCAATCAGCCCCAGCATTTT. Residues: CASSSGQLNQPQHF.

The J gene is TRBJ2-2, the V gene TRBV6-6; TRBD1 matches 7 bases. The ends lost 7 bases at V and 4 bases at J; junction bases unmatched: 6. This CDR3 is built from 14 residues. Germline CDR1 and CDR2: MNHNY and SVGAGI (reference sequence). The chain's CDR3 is CASKNRGGTGELFF. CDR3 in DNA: TGTGCCAGCAAAAACAGGGGCGGCACCGGGGAGCTGTTTTTT.

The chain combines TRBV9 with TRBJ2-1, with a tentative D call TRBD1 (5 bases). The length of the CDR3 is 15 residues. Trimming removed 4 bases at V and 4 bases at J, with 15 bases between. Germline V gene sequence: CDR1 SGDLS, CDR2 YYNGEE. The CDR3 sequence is CASSTSPGAYNEQFF. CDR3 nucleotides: TGTGCCAGCAGCACGTCCCCTGGGGCTTACAATGAGCAGTTCTTC.

Written as DNA, the CDR3 is TGTGCCAGCAGCCCCCAAGCCGACAATGAGCAGTTCTTC. This translates into CASSPQADNEQFF. The genes are TRBV4-2 and TRBJ2-1; no clear D gene. Germline CDR1 and CDR2: LGHNA and YNFKEQ. The CDR3 contains 13 residues. The V gene lost 4 bases and the J gene lost 5 bases, with 9 bases spanning the gap.

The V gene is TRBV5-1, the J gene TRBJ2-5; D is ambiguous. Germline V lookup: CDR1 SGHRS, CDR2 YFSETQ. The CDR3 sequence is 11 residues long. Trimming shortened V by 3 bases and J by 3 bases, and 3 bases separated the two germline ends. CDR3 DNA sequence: TGCGCCAGCAGCTCAAAAGAGACCCAGTACTTC. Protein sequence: CASSSKETQYF.

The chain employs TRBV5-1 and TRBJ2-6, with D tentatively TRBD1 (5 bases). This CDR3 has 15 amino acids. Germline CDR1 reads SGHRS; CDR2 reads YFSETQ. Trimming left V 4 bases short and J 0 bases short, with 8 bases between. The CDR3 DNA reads TGCGCCAGCAGCGAAAGGGGCTCTGGGGCCAACGTCCTGACTTTC. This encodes CASSERGSGANVLTF.

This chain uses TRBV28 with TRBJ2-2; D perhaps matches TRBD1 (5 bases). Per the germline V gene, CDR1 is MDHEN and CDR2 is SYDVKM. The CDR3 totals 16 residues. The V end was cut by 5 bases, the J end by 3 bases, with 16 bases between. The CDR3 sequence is CASSKTVPAHTGELFF. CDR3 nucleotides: TGTGCCAGCAGTAAGACAGTCCCCGCGCACACCGGGGAGCTGTTTTTT.

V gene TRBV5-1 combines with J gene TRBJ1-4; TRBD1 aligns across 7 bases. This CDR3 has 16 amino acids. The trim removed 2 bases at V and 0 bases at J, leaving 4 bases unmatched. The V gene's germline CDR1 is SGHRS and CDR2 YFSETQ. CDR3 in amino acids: CASSLLGTATNEKLFF. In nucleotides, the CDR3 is TGCGCCAGCAGCTTACTCGGGACAGCAACTAATGAAAAACTGTTTTTT.

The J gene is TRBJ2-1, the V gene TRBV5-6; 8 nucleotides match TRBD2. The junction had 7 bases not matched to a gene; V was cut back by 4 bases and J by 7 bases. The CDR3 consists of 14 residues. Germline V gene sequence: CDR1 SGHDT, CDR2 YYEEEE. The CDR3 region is CASSPLAGSNEQFF. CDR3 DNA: TGTGCCAGCAGCCCGTTAGCGGGATCTAATGAGCAGTTCTTC.

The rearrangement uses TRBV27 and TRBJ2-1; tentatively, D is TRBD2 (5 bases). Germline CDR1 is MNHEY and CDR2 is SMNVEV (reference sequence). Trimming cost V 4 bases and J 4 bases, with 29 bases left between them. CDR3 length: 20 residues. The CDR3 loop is CASSSDGEHMVRSLYNEQFF. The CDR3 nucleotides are TGTGCCAGCAGTTCGGATGGGGAGCACATGGTGAGGTCACTTTACAATGAGCAGTTCTTC.

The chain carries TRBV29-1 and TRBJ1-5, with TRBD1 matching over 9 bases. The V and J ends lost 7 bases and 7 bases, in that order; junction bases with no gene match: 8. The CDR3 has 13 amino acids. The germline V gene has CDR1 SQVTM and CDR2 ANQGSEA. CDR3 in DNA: TGCAGCGCGAGCGGGACAGGGAAACAGCCCCAGCATTTT. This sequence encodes CSASGTGKQPQHF.

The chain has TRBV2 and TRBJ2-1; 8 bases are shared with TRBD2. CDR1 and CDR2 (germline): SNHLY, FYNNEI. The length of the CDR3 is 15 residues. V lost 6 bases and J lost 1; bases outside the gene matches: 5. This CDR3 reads CASSPGTRSYNEQFF. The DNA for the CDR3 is TGTGCCAGCAGCCCCGGGACTAGGTCCTACAATGAGCAGTTCTTC. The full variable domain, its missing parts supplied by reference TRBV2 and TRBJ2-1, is EPEVTQTPSHQVTQMGQEVILRCVPISNHLYFYWYRQILGQKVEFLVSFYNNEISEKSEIFDDQFSVERPDGSNFTLKIRSTKLEDSAMYFCASSPGTRSYNEQFFGPGTRLTVL.

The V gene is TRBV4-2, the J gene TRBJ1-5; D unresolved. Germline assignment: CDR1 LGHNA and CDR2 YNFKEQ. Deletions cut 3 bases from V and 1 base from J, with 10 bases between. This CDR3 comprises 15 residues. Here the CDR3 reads CASSHTSESNQPQHF. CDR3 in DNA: TGTGCCAGCAGCCATACCTCGGAGAGCAATCAGCCCCAGCATTTT.

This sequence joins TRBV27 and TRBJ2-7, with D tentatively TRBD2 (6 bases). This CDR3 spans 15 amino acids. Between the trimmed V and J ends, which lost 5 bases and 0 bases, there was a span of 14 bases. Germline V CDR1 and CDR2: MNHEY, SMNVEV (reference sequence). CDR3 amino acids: CASSTQRVSSYEQYF. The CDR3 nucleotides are TGTGCCAGCAGTACCCAGCGGGTGAGCTCCTACGAGCAGTACTTC.

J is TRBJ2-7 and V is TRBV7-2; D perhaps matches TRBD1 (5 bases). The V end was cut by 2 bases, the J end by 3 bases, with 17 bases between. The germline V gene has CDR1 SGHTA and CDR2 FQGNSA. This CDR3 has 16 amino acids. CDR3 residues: CASSLKPSFGHYEQYF. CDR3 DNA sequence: TGTGCCAGCAGCTTAAAGCCATCGTTTGGACACTACGAGCAGTACTTC. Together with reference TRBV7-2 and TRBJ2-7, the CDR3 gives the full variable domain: GAGVSQSPSNKVTEKGKDVELRCDPISGHTALYWYRQSLGQGLEFLIYFQGNSAPDKSGLPSDRFSAERTGGSVSTLTIQRTQQEDSAVYLCASSLKPSFGHYEQYFGPGTRLTVT.

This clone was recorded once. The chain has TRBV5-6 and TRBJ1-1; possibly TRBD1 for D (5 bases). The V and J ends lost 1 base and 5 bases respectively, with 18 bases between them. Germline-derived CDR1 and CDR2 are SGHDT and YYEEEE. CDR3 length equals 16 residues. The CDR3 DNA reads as TGTGCCAGCAGCTTGCGGCTCGTACCCAAGGGGACTGAAGCTTTCTTT. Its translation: CASSLRLVPKGTEAFF. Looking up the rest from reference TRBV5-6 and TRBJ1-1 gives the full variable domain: DAGVTQSPTHLIKTRGQQVTLRCSPKSGHDTVSWYQQALGQGPQFIFQYYEEEERQRGNFPDRFSGHQFPNYSSELNVNALLLGDSALYLCASSLRLVPKGTEAFFGQGTRLTVV.